The 25 T cell receptor beta chains given below trace back to one sample, sequenced in a study of shared clonotypes between healthy human individuals. Method: immunoSEQ multiplex PCR; TCRdb's copy keeps in-frame clones and lacks some. Seen here are 800,000 to 1,200,000 clones, about 84% observed once, and the top ten hold under 0.65%. What was sequenced was memory CD4+ T cells from PBMCs. Subset noted: CD45RA-negative fraction. These receptors all stem from a man between 18 and 29 years old in good health. Some clones in this sample may be carry-over from other donors' samples.

The J gene is TRBJ2-5, the V gene TRBV19, with D maybe TRBD1 (5 bases). Germline-derived CDR1 and CDR2 are LNHDA and SQIVND (reference sequence). This CDR3 is 15 amino acids long. The V and J ends lost 5 bases and 5 bases respectively, with 18 bases between them. The CDR3 protein is CASSSLRVGTETQYF. The DNA for the CDR3 is TGTGCCAGTAGTTCTCTCAGGGTCGGAACGGAGACCCAGTACTTC.

This chain uses TRBV12-2 with TRBJ1-1; whether TRBD1, the table's D call, matches the DNA was not checked. TRBV12-2 is designated a pseudogene. This CDR3 region has 19 residues. The chain's CDR3 is CASRSTHSTGGEMNTEAFF. The DNA of the CDR3 is TGTGCAAGTCGCTCAACACACTCGACAGGGGGCGAGATGAACACTGAAGCTTTCTTT.

The chain uses TRBV18 and TRBJ2-5; D may be TRBD1 or TRBD2 (7 bases each). Trimming shortened V by 5 bases and J by 2 bases, and 18 bases separated the two germline ends. This CDR3 is built from 16 residues. The germline CDR1 and CDR2 sequences are KGHSH and LQKENI. The DNA for the CDR3 is TGTGCCAGCTCAGACTCGACAGGGAGGGGGCAAGAGACCCAGTACTTC. It translates to CASSDSTGRGQETQYF.

The V call is TRBV4-1, the J call TRBJ2-1; unclear D gene. V was trimmed by 4 bases and J by 0 bases, leaving 10 bases between them. Looked up from germline, CDR1 is MGHRA and CDR2 is YSYEKL. The CDR3 extends over 15 amino acids. CDR3 DNA: TGCGCCAGCAGCCCCTCCGAGGTCTCCTACAATGAGCAGTTCTTC. Its protein product is CASSPSEVSYNEQFF.

This sequence joins TRBV6-1 and TRBJ2-7; D is unresolved. The germline V gene encodes CDR1 MNHNS and CDR2 SASEGT. Deletions cut 4 bases from V and 2 bases from J, with 15 bases between. The CDR3 sequence is 15 residues long. CDR3 loop: CASSARIIVPYEQYF. The DNA of the CDR3 is TGTGCCAGCAGTGCAAGGATAATCGTACCCTACGAGCAGTACTTC.

In its sample, this clone was seen once. The chain has TRBV5-1 and TRBJ1-1; D gene ambiguous. CDR3 length equals 14 residues. Germline assignment: CDR1 SGHRS and CDR2 YFSETQ. V was cut by 1 base and J by 1 base, with 8 bases left in between. The chain's CDR3 is CASSLPGGNTEAFF. The CDR3 region has the DNA TGCGCCAGCAGCTTGCCGGGAGGGAACACTGAAGCTTTCTTT.

This clone has a single count. The CDR3 sequence is CATSTLGAGYGYTF. For the CDR3, the DNA is TGTGCCACCAGCACTTTGGGGGCGGGCTATGGCTACACCTTC. This chain links TRBV15 with TRBJ1-2, with D possibly TRBD1 on 6 matching bases. Germline CDR1 LNHNV, CDR2 YYDKDF (reference sequence). The CDR3 runs to 14 residues. Trimming cost V 4 bases and J 4 bases, with 13 bases left between them.

J is TRBJ1-2 and V is TRBV7-9; the D is unclear. Deletions cut 4 bases from V and 0 bases from J, with 12 bases between. The CDR3 runs to 15 residues. Germline CDR1 reads SEHNR; CDR2 reads FQNEAQ (reference sequence). CDR3 sequence (DNA): TGTGCCAGCAGCTCCCGTGGTGGTACTAACTATGGCTACACCTTC. Its translation: CASSSRGGTNYGYTF.

CDR3 residues: CSVEGQGAYGYTF. DNA for the CDR3: TGCAGCGTTGAAGGACAGGGGGCTTATGGCTACACCTTC. The chain employs TRBV29-1 and TRBJ1-2; 10 positions agree with TRBD1. Germline CDR1 and CDR2: SQVTM and ANQGSEA. V lost 1 base to trimming and J lost 5 bases; unmatched junction nucleotides: 1. CDR3 length equals 13 residues.

This sequence joins TRBV4-1 and TRBJ1-2, with 12 bases lining up with TRBD1. The J segment lost 7 bases and the V segment lost 1 base, leaving 7 bases of the junction unmatched. Germline V gives CDR1 MGHRA, CDR2 YSYEKL. The CDR3 is 16 amino acids. The CDR3 DNA follows: TGCGCCAGCAGCCAAGCAGGGACAGGGGGCGAACGTGGCTACACCTTC. Protein: CASSQAGTGGERGYTF.

The rearrangement joins TRBV4-1 to TRBJ2-1; 12 nucleotides agree with TRBD2. The CDR3 consists of 20 residues. Germline loops: CDR1 MGHRA, CDR2 YSYEKL. Trimming at V came to 0 bases and at J to 1 base, leaving 10 bases not matched to a gene. CDR3 sequence reads: CASSQDLASGRAGSYNEQFF. CDR3 bases: TGCGCCAGCAGCCAAGACTTGGCTAGCGGGAGGGCCGGATCCTACAATGAGCAGTTCTTC.

The chain employs TRBV5-1 and TRBJ2-5, with D possibly TRBD1 on 6 matching bases. Trimming cost V 4 bases and J 4 bases, with 14 bases left between them. Germline CDR1 SGHRS, CDR2 YFSETQ. This CDR3 is built from 14 residues. The CDR3 nucleotides read TGCGCCAGCAGCGAACCGACAGGTACAGAGACCCAGTACTTC. Translation: CASSEPTGTETQYF.

The chain employs TRBV7-2 and TRBJ2-5, with TRBD1 identical over 8 bases. The length of the CDR3 is 16 residues. Germline V gene sequence: CDR1 SGHTA, CDR2 FQGNSA. Germline trimming cut 3 bases from V and 0 bases from J; bases unmatched to any gene: 6. In DNA, the CDR3 is TGTGCCAGCAGCTTTACTTCAGGGGGCAACCAAGAGACCCAGTACTTC. This gives the protein CASSFTSGGNQETQYF.

V is TRBV19 and J is TRBJ1-1; D unresolved. The germline CDR1 and CDR2 sequences are LNHDA and SQIVND (reference sequence). There are 11 residues in the CDR3. With 5 bases removed from V and 8 bases from J, the gap between germline ends came to 9 bases. The CDR3 nucleotides are TGTGCCAGTAGTGGACGACAAGAAGCTTTCTTT. Translation: CASSGRQEAFF.

The chain has TRBV5-1 and TRBJ1-2; TRBD1 matches 8 bases. Germline trimming cut 2 bases from V and 6 bases from J; bases unmatched to any gene: 9. Looked up from germline, CDR1 is SGHRS and CDR2 is YFSETQ. This CDR3 region has 15 residues. This CDR3 reads CASSFMSGGENGYTF. The CDR3 DNA is TGCGCCAGCAGCTTTATGTCAGGGGGCGAAAATGGCTACACCTTC.

The V and J genes are TRBV18 and TRBJ2-7; D uncertain. CDR1 is KGHSH and CDR2 is LQKENI in the germline V gene. The CDR3 is 12 residues long. Deletions cut 0 bases from V and 7 bases from J, with 7 bases between. In DNA form, the CDR3 reads TGTGCCAGCTCACCACCCACCCGGGAGCAGTACTTC. Protein product: CASSPPTREQYF.

This clone came up a few times. The chain is built from TRBV4-1 and TRBJ2-1, with TRBD2 identical over 7 bases. The V gene's germline CDR1 is MGHRA and CDR2 YSYEKL. The CDR3 length is 17 residues. V lost 0 bases to trimming and J lost 0 bases; unmatched junction nucleotides: 5. The CDR3 here is CASSQEKRGSSYNEQFF. In DNA form, the CDR3 reads TGCGCCAGCAGCCAAGAAAAGCGGGGAAGCTCCTACAATGAGCAGTTCTTC.

This rearrangement joins TRBV6-5 to TRBJ1-3, with D possibly being TRBD1 (6 bases). V was pared by 2 bases and J by 1 base, with 9 bases between. Germline CDR1 reads MNHEY; CDR2 reads SVGAGI. The CDR3 runs to 15 residues. CDR3 sequence reads: CASSYDRQSGNTIYF. The CDR3 bases are TGTGCCAGCAGTTACGACAGGCAATCTGGAAACACCATATATTTT.

In the case of this clone: The same CDR3 is also encoded by other DNA sequences in this sample. The J gene is TRBJ2-5, the V gene TRBV2; D gene uncertain. V dropped 0 bases and J dropped 5 bases, with 4 bases sitting between them. Germline assignment: CDR1 SNHLY and CDR2 FYNNEI. The CDR3 sequence is 12 residues long. In DNA, the CDR3 is TGTGCCAGCAGTGAAGCGAGGGAGACCCAGTACTTC. This encodes CASSEARETQYF.

The chain is built from TRBV28 and TRBJ2-1; no clear D gene. From germline, CDR1 is MDHEN and CDR2 SYDVKM. The ends were cut back, 4 bases at V and 9 bases at J, with 10 bases in the middle. This CDR3 is built from 12 residues. CDR3 coding DNA: TGTGCCAGCAGTTCCCAGTGGGTTGAGCAGTTCTTC. Its translation: CASSSQWVEQFF. The variable domain in full, with the rest retrieved from reference TRBV28 and TRBJ2-1, is DVKVTQSSRYLVKRTGEKVFLECVQDMDHENMFWYRQDPGLGLRLIYFSYDVKMKEKGDIPEGYSVSREKKERFSLILESASTNQTSMYLCASSSQWVEQFFGPGTRLTVL.

The chain is built from TRBV18 and TRBJ1-2; D is possibly TRBD1 (5 bases). Germline CDR1 KGHSH, CDR2 LQKENI. Trimming cost V 3 bases and J 2 bases, with 10 bases left between them. The CDR3 is 14 residues long. The CDR3 nucleotides read TGTGCCAGCTCACCCTCGACAGCCAACTATGGCTACACCTTC. Amino acids: CASSPSTANYGYTF.

The rearrangement joins TRBV2 to TRBJ2-3; D is ambiguous. Germline V gene lookup returns CDR1 SNHLY and CDR2 FYNNEI. Trimming stripped 4 bases from V and 5 bases from J, with 16 bases between. This CDR3 has 15 amino acids. DNA for the CDR3: TGTGCCAGCAGTGTTGAGGTCTCACCTGTAGATACGCAGTATTTT. Translation gives CASSVEVSPVDTQYF.

In its sample, this clone was seen once. The chain couples TRBV5-1 to TRBJ2-7, with TRBD1 matching 8 bases. CDR3 length: 13 amino acids. The V gene end was trimmed by 4 bases and the J gene end by 2 bases; junction bases not matched to a gene: 2. The germline V gene has CDR1 SGHRS and CDR2 YFSETQ. This chain's CDR3 is CASSRGQAYEQYF. CDR3 bases: TGCGCCAGCAGCCGGGGACAGGCCTACGAGCAGTACTTC.

The table lists this clone with a count of one. The V call is TRBV28, the J call TRBJ2-3; 7 nucleotides agree with TRBD2. Germline V lookup: CDR1 MDHEN, CDR2 SYDVKM. The CDR3 covers 14 residues. V dropped 7 bases and J dropped 4; count of bases not matched to a gene: 8. The CDR3 spells CASNPAGDSDTQYF. CDR3 bases: TGTGCCAGCAACCCGGCGGGGGACTCAGATACGCAGTATTTT.

The rearrangement joins TRBV6-5 to TRBJ1-4; D is possibly TRBD1 (6 bases). V gave up 0 bases and J gave up 12 bases, with 17 bases separating them. The CDR3 is made up of 15 amino acids. Germline V gene sequence: CDR1 MNHEY, CDR2 SVGAGI. This CDR3 is CASSYSGGGTGELFF. In nucleotides, the CDR3 is TGTGCCAGCAGTTACTCCGGAGGGGGGACGGGTGAACTGTTTTTT.